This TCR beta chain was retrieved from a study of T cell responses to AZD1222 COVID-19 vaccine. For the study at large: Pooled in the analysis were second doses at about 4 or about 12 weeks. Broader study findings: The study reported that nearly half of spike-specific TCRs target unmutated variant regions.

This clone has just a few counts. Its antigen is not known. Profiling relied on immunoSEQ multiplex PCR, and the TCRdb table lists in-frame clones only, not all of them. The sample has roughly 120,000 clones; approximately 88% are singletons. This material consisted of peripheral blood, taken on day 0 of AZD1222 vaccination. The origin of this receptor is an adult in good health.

CDR3 DNA: TGTGCCAGCAGCCGGCTCGGGCAGATCTATGGCTACACCTTC. Its translation: CASSRLGQIYGYTF. This chain connects TRBV28 to TRBJ1-2; unclear D gene. This CDR3 has 14 residues. CDR1 is MDHEN and CDR2 is SYDVKM in the germline V gene. The V and J ends lost 6 bases and 4 bases respectively, with 15 bases between them.